Listed below are T cell receptor beta chains from one sample, sequenced in a study of cytomegalovirus exposure and HLA in healthy donors. Sequencing used immunoSEQ multiplex PCR; TCRdb keeps in-frame clones, though not all of them. The sample records 200,000 or so clones, about 76% being singletons. Sequenced: PBMCs. These receptors came from a male donor in good health and CMV-seropositive. Each CDR3 is given with its conserved first and last residue. Fields, in order: V gene, D gene, clone size, CDR3 length, J gene, CDR3 protein, CDR3 DNA. D genes are given only for firm matches. A row's size may be missing; if present it is once, few, many or a size class.

V: TRBV5-4
D: TRBD1
size: once
length: 15
J: TRBJ2-1
CDR3: CASSLAGTGDNEQFF
DNA: TGTGCCAGCAGCTTGGCAGGGACAGGAGACAATGAGCAGTTCTTC

V: TRBV5-6
D: NA
size: few
length: 12
J: TRBJ1-2
CDR3: CASSLSSYGYTF
DNA: TGTGCCAGCAGCTTGTCCAGTTATGGCTACACCTTC

V: TRBV11-2
D: TRBD1
size: NA
length: 15
J: TRBJ2-7
CDR3: CASSLGQGGGYEQYF
DNA: TGTGCCAGCAGCCTTGGACAGGGTGGGGGCTACGAGCAGTACTTC

V: TRBV5-1
D: TRBD2
size: NA
length: 14
J: TRBJ2-5
CDR3: CASSGTSGQETQYF
DNA: TGCGCCAGCAGTGGGACTAGCGGACAAGAGACCCAGTACTTC

V: TRBV7-2
D: TRBD2
size: NA
length: 14
J: TRBJ2-3
CDR3: CASSPRGGQNTQYF
DNA: TGTGCCAGCAGCCCCCGGGGGGGGCAAAATACGCAGTATTTT

V: TRBV11-1
D: NA
size: NA
length: 14
J: TRBJ1-1
CDR3: CASSLDPRDTEAFF
DNA: TGTGCCAGCAGCTTAGATCCCAGGGACACTGAAGCTTTCTTT

V: TRBV7-9
D: TRBD2
size: NA
length: 18
J: TRBJ2-7
CDR3: CASSASLSGRSRSYEQYF
DNA: TGTGCCAGCAGCGCATCACTTAGCGGGAGGTCAAGGTCCTACGAGCAGTACTTC

V: TRBV29-1
D: TRBD2
size: NA
length: 13
J: TRBJ2-1
CDR3: CSVVLAGYNEQFF
DNA: TGCAGCGTTGTACTAGCGGGGTACAATGAGCAGTTCTTC

V: TRBV28
D: NA
size: NA
length: 15
J: TRBJ2-1
CDR3: CASSLRQGGYNEQFF
DNA: TGTGCCAGCAGTTTAAGGCAGGGGGGCTACAATGAGCAGTTCTTC

V: TRBV5-4
D: TRBD2
size: NA
length: 16
J: TRBJ2-5
CDR3: CASSSWTSGSRETQYF
DNA: TGTGCCAGCAGCTCATGGACTAGCGGGAGTAGAGAGACCCAGTACTTC

V: TRBV12-5
D: TRBD1
size: few
length: 13
J: TRBJ1-1
CDR3: CASGDRENTEAFF
DNA: TGTGCTAGTGGGGACAGGGAGAACACTGAAGCTTTCTTT

V: TRBV11-2
D: TRBD1
size: NA
length: 17
J: TRBJ2-2
CDR3: CASSVDYGTGGTGELFF
DNA: TGTGCCAGCAGCGTAGACTACGGGACAGGGGGCACCGGGGAGCTGTTTTTT

V: TRBV5-1
D: TRBD1
size: NA
length: 16
J: TRBJ1-3
CDR3: CASSLVQGAAGNTIYF
DNA: TGCGCCAGCAGCTTGGTCCAGGGGGCTGCTGGAAACACCATATATTTT

V: TRBV19
D: TRBD2
size: NA
length: 14
J: TRBJ2-7
CDR3: CASKTSGVSYEQYF
DNA: TGTGCCAGTAAGACTAGCGGGGTATCCTACGAGCAGTACTTC

V: TRBV6-5
D: TRBD2
size: NA
length: 14
J: TRBJ2-7
CDR3: CASSYSTGGYEQYF
DNA: TGTGCCAGCAGTTACTCTACCGGGGGGTACGAGCAGTACTTC

V: TRBV9
D: NA
size: few
length: 14
J: TRBJ2-7
CDR3: CASSVDTGPYEQYF
DNA: TGTGCCAGCAGCGTAGATACAGGACCCTACGAGCAGTACTTC

V: TRBV7-9
D: NA
size: NA
length: 15
J: TRBJ2-3
CDR3: CASSLGLPSTDTQYF
DNA: TGTGCCAGCTCCTTAGGGCTCCCCAGCACAGATACGCAGTATTTT

V: TRBV11-3
D: NA
size: NA
length: 12
J: TRBJ1-1
CDR3: CASSAYGAEAFF
DNA: TGTGCCAGCAGCGCGTACGGGGCTGAAGCTTTCTTT

V: TRBV18
D: NA
size: NA
length: 14
J: TRBJ2-2
CDR3: CASSPTGLQGELFF
DNA: TGTGCCAGCTCACCGACTGGACTACAAGGGGAGCTGTTTTTT

V: TRBV25-1
D: NA
size: NA
length: 12
J: TRBJ1-1
CDR3: CASSGGGTEAFF
DNA: TGTGCCAGCAGTGGAGGGGGCACTGAAGCTTTCTTT

V: TRBV29-1
D: TRBD1
size: NA
length: 15
J: TRBJ1-3
CDR3: CSVEDRQGAGNTIYF
DNA: TGCAGCGTTGAAGATCGACAGGGAGCTGGAAACACCATATATTTT

V: TRBV5-1
D: NA
size: NA
length: 13
J: TRBJ2-3
CDR3: CASSPVSTDTQYF
DNA: TGCGCCAGCAGCCCCGTTAGCACAGATACGCAGTATTTT

V: TRBV4-1
D: NA
size: NA
length: 15
J: TRBJ2-2
CDR3: CASSQYRDGTGELFF
DNA: TGCGCCAGCAGCCAATATCGCGACGGGACCGGGGAGCTGTTTTTT

V: TRBV27
D: TRBD1
size: NA
length: 15
J: TRBJ1-6
CDR3: CASSLSAGGFSPLHF
DNA: TGTGCCAGCAGTTTATCGGCAGGGGGGTTTTCACCCCTCCACTTT

V: TRBV7-2
D: NA
size: NA
length: 12
J: TRBJ1-5
CDR3: CASSWPGQPQHF
DNA: TGTGCCAGCAGCTGGCCGGGTCAGCCCCAGCATTTT

V: TRBV5-4
D: TRBD2
size: NA
length: 16
J: TRBJ2-3
CDR3: CASSLEGRAGWDTQYF
DNA: TGTGCCAGCAGCTTGGAGGGGAGGGCAGGGTGGGATACGCAGTATTTT

V: TRBV28
D: NA
size: NA
length: 14
J: TRBJ2-7
CDR3: CASSSVGDSYEQYF
DNA: TGTGCCAGCAGTTCGGTAGGGGATTCCTACGAGCAGTACTTC

V: TRBV9
D: NA
size: NA
length: 15
J: TRBJ1-2
CDR3: CASSADPGSPAGYTF
DNA: TGTGCCAGCAGCGCCGATCCCGGGTCGCCGGCTGGCTACACCTTC

V: TRBV7-8
D: TRBD2
size: NA
length: 16
J: TRBJ2-2
CDR3: CASSNSGRANTGELFF
DNA: TGTGCCAGCAGTAATAGCGGGAGAGCGAACACCGGGGAGCTGTTTTTT

V: TRBV7-2
D: NA
size: NA
length: 15
J: TRBJ2-4
CDR3: CASSLSTTWRDIQYF
DNA: TGTGCCAGCAGCTTAAGTACGACTTGGAGGGACATTCAGTACTTC

V: TRBV6-5
D: NA
size: NA
length: 11
J: TRBJ1-2
CDR3: CASSPGAGYTF
DNA: TGTGCCAGCAGCCCAGGGGCTGGCTACACCTTC

V: TRBV7-2
D: TRBD2
size: NA
length: 17
J: TRBJ2-1
CDR3: CASSLDWRGDSYNEQFF
DNA: TGTGCCAGCAGCCTAGACTGGCGGGGGGACTCCTACAATGAGCAGTTCTTC

V: TRBV9
D: NA
size: NA
length: 18
J: TRBJ2-6
CDR3: CASSVRGLSLSGANVLTF
DNA: TGTGCCAGCAGCGTAAGGGGACTTTCGCTCTCTGGGGCCAACGTCCTGACTTTC

V: TRBV9
D: NA
size: NA
length: 15
J: TRBJ1-1
CDR3: CASSVAQGLNTEAFF
DNA: TGTGCCAGCAGCGTAGCTCAGGGCCTAAACACTGAAGCTTTCTTT

V: TRBV28
D: TRBD2
size: NA
length: 15
J: TRBJ2-7
CDR3: CASSSTSGPPYEQYF
DNA: TGTGCCAGCAGTTCTACTAGCGGGCCCCCCTACGAGCAGTACTTC

V: TRBV4-2
D: NA
size: NA
length: 15
J: TRBJ1-5
CDR3: CASSQGGQSNQPQHF
DNA: TGTGCCAGCAGCCAAGGGGGGCAAAGCAATCAGCCCCAGCATTTT

V: TRBV5-6
D: TRBD2
size: NA
length: 16
J: TRBJ2-1
CDR3: CASSLFNSGVVYEQFF
DNA: TGTGCCAGCAGCTTGTTTAATAGCGGGGTGGTGTATGAGCAGTTCTTC